This TCR beta chain was recorded in a study of OX40 agonist ivuxolimab in advanced cancers. TCRdb's copy holds only in-frame clones and misses some; the assay was immunoSEQ multiplex PCR. The table includes approximately 67,000 clones, around 84% detected once. The CDR3 length is 14 residues. The V and J ends lost 0 bases and 4 bases respectively, with 7 bases between them. Per germline, CDR1 SGDLS and CDR2 YYNGEE. The sample in question was CD4+ or CD8+ T cells sorted from blood, obtained in a trial of the OX40 agonist ivuxolimab. The sequence was obtained from an adult with an advanced solid tumor such as melanoma, head and neck, liver or kidney cancer. V and J are TRBV9 and TRBJ1-4; D may be TRBD1 (5 bases). The CDR3 bases are TGTGCCAGCAGCGTAGGACAGTTTAATGAAAAACTGTTTTTT. This translates into CASSVGQFNEKLFF.